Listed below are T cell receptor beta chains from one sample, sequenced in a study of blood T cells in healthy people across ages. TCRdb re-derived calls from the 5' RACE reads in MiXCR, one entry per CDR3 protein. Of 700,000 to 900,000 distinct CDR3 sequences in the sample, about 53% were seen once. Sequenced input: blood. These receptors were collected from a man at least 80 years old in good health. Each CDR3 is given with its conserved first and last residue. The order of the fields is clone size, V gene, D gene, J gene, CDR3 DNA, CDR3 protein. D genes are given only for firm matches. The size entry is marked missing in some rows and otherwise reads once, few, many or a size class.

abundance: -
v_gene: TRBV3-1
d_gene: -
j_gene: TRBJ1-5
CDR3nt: TGTGCCAGCAGCCAAAGAGGGGGAAACGGCAATCAGCCCCAGCATTTT
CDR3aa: CASSQRGGNGNQPQHF

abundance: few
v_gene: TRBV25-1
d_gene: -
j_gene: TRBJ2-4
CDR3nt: TGTGCCAGCAGTGAATATCGGGGGGCCAAAAACATTCAGTACTTC
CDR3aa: CASSEYRGAKNIQYF

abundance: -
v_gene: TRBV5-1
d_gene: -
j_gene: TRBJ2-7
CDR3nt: TGCGCCAGCAGGCGTAAAGGGGAGGAAGAGTACGAGCAGTACTTC
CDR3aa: CASRRKGEEEYEQYF

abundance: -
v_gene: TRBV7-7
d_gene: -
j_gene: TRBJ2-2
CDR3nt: TGTGCTAGCAGCCCACACGAGAAAAAGCGAAGGGAGAACACCGGGGAGCTGTTTTTT
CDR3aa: CASSPHEKKRRENTGELFF

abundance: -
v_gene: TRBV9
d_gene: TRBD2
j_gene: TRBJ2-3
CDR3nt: TGTGCCAGCAGCGCTACCGGGACTAGGGCCACAGATACGCAGTATTTT
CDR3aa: CASSATGTRATDTQYF

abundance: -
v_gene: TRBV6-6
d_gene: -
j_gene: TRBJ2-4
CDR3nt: TGTGCCAGCACCGAGAGGGGAGCAGAGCAGTACTTC
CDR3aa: CASTERGAEQYF

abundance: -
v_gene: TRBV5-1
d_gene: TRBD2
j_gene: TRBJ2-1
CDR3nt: TGCGCCAGCAGCATCATAGGACTAGCGGGAGGGAGTAGTGAGCAGTTCTTC
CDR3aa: CASSIIGLAGGSSEQFF

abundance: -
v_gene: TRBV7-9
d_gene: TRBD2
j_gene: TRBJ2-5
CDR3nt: TGTGCCAGCAGCCCCCGGACTAGCGGAGTAGGAGAGACCCAGTACTTC
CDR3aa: CASSPRTSGVGETQYF

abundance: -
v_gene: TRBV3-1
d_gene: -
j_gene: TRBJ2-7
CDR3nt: TGTGCCAGCAGCCTCGGGATAGACGAGCAGTACTTC
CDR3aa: CASSLGIDEQYF

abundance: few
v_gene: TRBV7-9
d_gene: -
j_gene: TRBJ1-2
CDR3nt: TGTGCCAGCAGCTTAGAGGGGGGGCCCTATGGCTACACCTTC
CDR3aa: CASSLEGGPYGYTF

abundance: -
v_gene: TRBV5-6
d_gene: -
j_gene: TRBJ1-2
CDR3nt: TGTGCCAGCAGCAAGGGGACGGGGACCCTTACTTTTAACTATGGCTACACCTTC
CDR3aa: CASSKGTGTLTFNYGYTF

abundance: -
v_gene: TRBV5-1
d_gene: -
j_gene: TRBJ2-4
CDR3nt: TGCGCCAGCAGCGCGGGATCCCAAAACATTCAGTACTTC
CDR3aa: CASSAGSQNIQYF

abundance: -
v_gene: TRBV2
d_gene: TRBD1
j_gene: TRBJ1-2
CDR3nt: TGTGCCAGCAGTGGTACAGGGGGAAACTATGGCTACACCTTC
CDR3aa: CASSGTGGNYGYTF

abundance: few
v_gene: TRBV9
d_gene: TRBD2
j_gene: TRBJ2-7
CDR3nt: TGTGCCAGCAGCGTAGCCAGCGGGAGTTATTGGAGCGAGCAGTACTTC
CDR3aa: CASSVASGSYWSEQYF

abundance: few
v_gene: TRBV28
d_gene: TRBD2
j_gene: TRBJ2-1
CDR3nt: TGTGCCAGCAGTCCCACCGGGACTAGCGGGAGGGGTGAGCAGTTCTTC
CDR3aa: CASSPTGTSGRGEQFF

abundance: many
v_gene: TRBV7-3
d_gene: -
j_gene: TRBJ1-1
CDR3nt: TGTGCCAGCAGTGGAGGAAACACTGAAGCTTTCTTT
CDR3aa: CASSGGNTEAFF

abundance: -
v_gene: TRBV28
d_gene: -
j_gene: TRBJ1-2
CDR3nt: TGTGCCAGCAGTTTATGGTTGGAGGGGGGCTACACCTTC
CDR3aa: CASSLWLEGGYTF

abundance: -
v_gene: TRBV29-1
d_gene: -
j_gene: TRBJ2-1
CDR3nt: TGCAGCGTTGACCAGTCATACGAGCAGTTCTTC
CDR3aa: CSVDQSYEQFF

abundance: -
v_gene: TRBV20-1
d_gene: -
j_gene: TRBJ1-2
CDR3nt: TGCAGTGCTCGAACAGCGAGTAACTATGGCTGCACCTTC
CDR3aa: CSARTASNYGCTF

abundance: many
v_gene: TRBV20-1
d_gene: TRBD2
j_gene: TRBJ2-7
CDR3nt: TGCAGTGCTCTGACTAGCGGGAGGGCCGACGAGCAGTACTTC
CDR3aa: CSALTSGRADEQYF

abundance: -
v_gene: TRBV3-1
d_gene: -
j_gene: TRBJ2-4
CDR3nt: TGTGCCAGCAGCACCTTGGGAGGAAACATTCAGTACTTC
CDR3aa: CASSTLGGNIQYF

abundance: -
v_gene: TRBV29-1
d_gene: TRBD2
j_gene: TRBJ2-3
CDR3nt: TGCAGCGTTCGTAGTGGACTAGCGGCGTACGCGTATTTT
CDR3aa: CSVRSGLAAYAYF

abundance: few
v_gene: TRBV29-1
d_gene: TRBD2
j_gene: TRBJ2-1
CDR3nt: TGCAGCGTTGAGCCTAGCGGGATAGGAAATGAGCAGTTCTTC
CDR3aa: CSVEPSGIGNEQFF

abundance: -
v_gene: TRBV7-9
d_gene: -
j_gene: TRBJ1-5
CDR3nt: TGTGCCAGCAGCTTGGCAGGGGAAAATCAGCCCCAGCATTTT
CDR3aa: CASSLAGENQPQHF

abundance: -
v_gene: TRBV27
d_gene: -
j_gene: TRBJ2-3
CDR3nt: TGTGCCGGCAGTCCAGAACTAGAAAGCACAGATACGCAGTATTTT
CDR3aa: CAGSPELESTDTQYF

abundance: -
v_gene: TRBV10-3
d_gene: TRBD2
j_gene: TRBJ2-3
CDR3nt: TGTGCCGCGACTAGCGGGGCCAGTACGCAGTATTTT
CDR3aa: CAATSGASTQYF

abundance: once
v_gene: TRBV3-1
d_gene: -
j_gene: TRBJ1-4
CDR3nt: TGTGCCAGCAGCTTCCGAACCCCCAGTCTTAATGAAAAACTGTTTTTT
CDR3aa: CASSFRTPSLNEKLFF

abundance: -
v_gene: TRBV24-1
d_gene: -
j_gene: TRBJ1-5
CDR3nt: TGTGCCACCAGTGACCCCACAGGTGGTAGCAATCAGCCCCAGCATTTT
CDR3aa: CATSDPTGGSNQPQHF

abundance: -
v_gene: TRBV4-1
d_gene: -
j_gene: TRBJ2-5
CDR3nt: TGCGCCAGCAGCCAAGATGCCCAGGGCCTACAAGAGACCCAGTACTTC
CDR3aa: CASSQDAQGLQETQYF

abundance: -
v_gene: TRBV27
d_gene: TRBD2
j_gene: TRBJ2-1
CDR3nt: TGTGCCAGCCAAATTCTCCGGACTAGCGGGAGGACCAGCTCCTACAATGAGCAGTTCTTT
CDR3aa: CASQILRTSGRTSSYNEQFF

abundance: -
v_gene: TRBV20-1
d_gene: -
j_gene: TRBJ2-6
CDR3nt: TGCAGTGCTCAACCTGGGGCCAACGTCCTGACTTTC
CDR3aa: CSAQPGANVLTF

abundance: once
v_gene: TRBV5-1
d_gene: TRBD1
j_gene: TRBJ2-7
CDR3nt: TGCGCCAGCAGCTCCCAGGGGGCTTCCTACAATGAGCAGTACTTC
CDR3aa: CASSSQGASYNEQYF

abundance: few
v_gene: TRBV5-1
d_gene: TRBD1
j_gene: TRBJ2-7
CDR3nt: TGCGCCAGCAGCTTGGGAAACAGGGGCGAGCAGTACTTC
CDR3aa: CASSLGNRGEQYF

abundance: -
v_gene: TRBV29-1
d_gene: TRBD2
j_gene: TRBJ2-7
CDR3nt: TGCAGCGTTGAAGGTCTAGCGGGGGATTACGAGCAGTACTTC
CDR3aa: CSVEGLAGDYEQYF

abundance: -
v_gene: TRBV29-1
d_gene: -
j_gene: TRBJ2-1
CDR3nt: TGCGGCGTTGGGGGCCTTATAGCGGGCGGGGGAAACAATGAGCAGTTCTTC
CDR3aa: CGVGGLIAGGGNNEQFF

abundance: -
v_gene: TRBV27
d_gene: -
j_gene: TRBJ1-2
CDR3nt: TGTGCCAGCAGCCTTGTTGGGCAGGGCCCTGGGGCTGGCTACACCTTC
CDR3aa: CASSLVGQGPGAGYTF

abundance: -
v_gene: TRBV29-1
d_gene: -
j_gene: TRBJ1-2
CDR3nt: TGCAGCGTTGATGCAGGAAACAACTATGGCTACACCTTC
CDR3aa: CSVDAGNNYGYTF

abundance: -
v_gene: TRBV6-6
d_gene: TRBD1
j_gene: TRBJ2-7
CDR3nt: TGTGCCAGCAGTTACTCGGTAGGGGGCTTCTCCTACGAGCAGTACTTC
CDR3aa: CASSYSVGGFSYEQYF

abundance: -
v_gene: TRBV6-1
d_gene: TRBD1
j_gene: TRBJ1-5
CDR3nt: TGTGCCAGCAGGGGACAGGGGGCTCTGCAGCCCCAGCATTTT
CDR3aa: CASRGQGALQPQHF

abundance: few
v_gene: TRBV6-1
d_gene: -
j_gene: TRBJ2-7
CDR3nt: TGTGCCAGCAGTGAAGATTGGCGGACCGCCTACGAGCAGTACTTC
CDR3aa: CASSEDWRTAYEQYF

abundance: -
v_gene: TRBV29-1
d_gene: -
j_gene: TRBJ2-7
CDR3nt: TGCAGCGTCGTACAGGGTCGCGAGCAGTACTTC
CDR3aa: CSVVQGREQYF

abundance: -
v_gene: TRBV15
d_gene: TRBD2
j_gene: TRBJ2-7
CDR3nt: TGTGCCACCAGCACACTTTTCCCGTCGGGGGGTTCTGGGCAGTACTTC
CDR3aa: CATSTLFPSGGSGQYF

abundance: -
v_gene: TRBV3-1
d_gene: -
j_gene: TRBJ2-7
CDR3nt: TGTGCCAGCCGTCCAGCCCGGGACCGTTCCTACGAGCAGTACTTC
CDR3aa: CASRPARDRSYEQYF

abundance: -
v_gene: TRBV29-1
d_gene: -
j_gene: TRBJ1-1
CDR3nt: TGCAGCGGGAGGGGGGGGGTGAACACTGAAGCTTTCTTT
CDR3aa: CSGRGGVNTEAFF

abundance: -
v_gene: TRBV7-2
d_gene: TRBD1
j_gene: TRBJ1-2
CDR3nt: TGTGCCAGCACCCCGAGGACAGGGGGCTATGGCTACACCTTC
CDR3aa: CASTPRTGGYGYTF

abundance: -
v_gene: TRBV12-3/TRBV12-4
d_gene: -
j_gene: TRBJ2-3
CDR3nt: TGTGCCAGCAGCCCCTTTTTGGATACGCAGTATTTT
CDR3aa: CASSPFLDTQYF

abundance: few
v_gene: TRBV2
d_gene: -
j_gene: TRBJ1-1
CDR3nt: TGTGCCAGCTTGGGAAACACTGAAGCTTTCTTT
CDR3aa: CASLGNTEAFF

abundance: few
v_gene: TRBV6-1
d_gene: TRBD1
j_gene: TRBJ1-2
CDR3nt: TGTGCCAGCAGTTCTGGACAGGCAGGTTCTGGCTACACCTTC
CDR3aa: CASSSGQAGSGYTF

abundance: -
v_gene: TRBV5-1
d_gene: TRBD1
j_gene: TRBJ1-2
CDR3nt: TGCGCCAGCAGCTCTCGACAGGGAGGGACTAATGGCTACACCTTC
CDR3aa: CASSSRQGGTNGYTF

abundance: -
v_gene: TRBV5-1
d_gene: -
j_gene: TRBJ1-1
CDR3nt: TGCGCCAGCAGCTGGGCCCCGGGGGTGAACACTGAAGCTTTCTTT
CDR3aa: CASSWAPGVNTEAFF

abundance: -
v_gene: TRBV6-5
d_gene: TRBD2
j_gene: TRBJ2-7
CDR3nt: TGTGCCAGCAGTTACGGTGCTAGCGGCTACGAGCAGTACTTC
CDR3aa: CASSYGASGYEQYF

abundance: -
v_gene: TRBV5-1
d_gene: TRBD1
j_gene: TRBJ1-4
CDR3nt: TGCGCCAGCAGCTTCGCAGGGGGGAGAGATGAAAAACTGTTTTTT
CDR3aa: CASSFAGGRDEKLFF

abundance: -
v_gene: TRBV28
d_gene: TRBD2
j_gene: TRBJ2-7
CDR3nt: TGTGCCAGCATCCGCCGCGGAGCGGGAGACAACGAGCAGTACTTC
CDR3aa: CASIRRGAGDNEQYF

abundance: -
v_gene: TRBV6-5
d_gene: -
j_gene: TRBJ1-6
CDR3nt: TGTGCCAGCAGTTATGGGGACACCTATAATTCACCCCTCCACTTT
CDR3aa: CASSYGDTYNSPLHF